The rows below give T cell receptor beta chains drawn from one sample of a study of OX40 agonist ivuxolimab in advanced cancers. This table comes from immunoSEQ multiplex PCR, and its TCRdb copy is limited to in-frame clones, with some not included. There are 95,000 to 150,000 clones in the sample; around 93% occur only once, and less than 0.2% lies in the top ten. Sequences were derived from CD4+ or CD8+ T cells sorted from blood, sampled in a trial of the OX40 agonist ivuxolimab. The receptors derive from an adult with an advanced solid tumor such as melanoma, head and neck, liver or kidney cancer. CDR3s include the opening cysteine and the closing phenylalanine or tryptophan. Clone size is not always given. Where it is, it says once, few, many or a class for expanded clones.

V gene | clone size | CDR3 protein
TRBV11-2 | once | CASSPAQETQYF
TRBV7-3 | NA | CASSLMGRGTDTQYF
TRBV5-6 | NA | CASSLQGTHEQFF
TRBV29-1 | few | CSVDAGGFYYNEQFF
TRBV6-1 | NA | CASSDGRVQPQHF
TRBV7-2 | NA | CASSAYRVGEQYF
TRBV6-6 | NA | CASRISGTVYNEQFF
TRBV7-2 | NA | CASSSGLAGGFEQYF
TRBV18 | NA | CASSGGSTDTQYF
TRBV5-1 | NA | CASSLQGDGDIQYF
TRBV5-4 | NA | CASSLEGVQTGYTF
TRBV27 | NA | CASSPWLGTGAVRNYNEQFF
TRBV28 | NA | CASRTPGQPAVGNTIYF
TRBV28 | NA | CASSYYTGELFF
TRBV9 | once | CASRGGTDNSPLHF
TRBV18 | NA | CASSPEGRGTQYF
TRBV7-8 | NA | CASSLTAGTNTGELFF
TRBV14 | NA | CASRLTGASDTQYF
TRBV7-9 | NA | CASSLAIGERTQYF
TRBV6-7 | NA | CASVGVQPQHF
TRBV5-4 | NA | CASSLGGSFETQYF
TRBV28 | NA | CASRTTGLSGNTIYF
TRBV21-1 | NA | CASSYTGLADTGELFF
TRBV11-2 | NA | CASSLSGAAGGIYEQYF
TRBV28 | NA | CASSLLRSGGLPYF
TRBV6-5 | NA | CASSYRAGPITDTQYF
TRBV6-4 | NA | CASRPRDRGRHEQYF
TRBV29-1 | NA | CSAYRNTEAFF
TRBV7-3 | NA | CASSLFGGDSNTGELFF
TRBV6-6 | once | CATKKVDSGGNQPQHF
TRBV7-6 | NA | CASSLGQGTNTGELFF
TRBV19 | NA | CASEDWQGRRNTEAFF
TRBV28 | NA | CASSSRVTEAFF
TRBV18 | NA | CASSQGGLAGSQETQYF
TRBV2 | NA | CASSSETGGYTEAFF
TRBV7-3 | NA | CASSSGGLAGGPGNEQFF
TRBV7-8 | NA | CASSLASPQGQSQHF
TRBV19 | few | CASSIGGWGTEAFF
TRBV7-2 | few | CASSPTLRGQGAYEQYF
TRBV25-1 | NA | CASSEWEGGPETQYF
TRBV13 | NA | CASSLEGSGGAAIYTYNGQFF
TRBV19 | NA | CASSPGGRNSYNEQFF
TRBV28 | NA | CASGRGRFSNSPLHF